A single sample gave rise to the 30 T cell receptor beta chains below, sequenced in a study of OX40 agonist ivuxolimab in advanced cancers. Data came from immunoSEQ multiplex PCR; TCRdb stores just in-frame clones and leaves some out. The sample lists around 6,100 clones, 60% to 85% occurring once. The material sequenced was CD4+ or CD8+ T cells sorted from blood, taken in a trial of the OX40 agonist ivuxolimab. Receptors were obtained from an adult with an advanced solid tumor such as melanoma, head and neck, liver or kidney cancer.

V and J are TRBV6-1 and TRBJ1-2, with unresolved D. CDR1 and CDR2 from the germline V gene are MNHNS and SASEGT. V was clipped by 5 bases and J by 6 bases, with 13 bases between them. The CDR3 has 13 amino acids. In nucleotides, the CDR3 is TGTGCCAGCAGTCCTTATGCCCCGGATGGCTACACCTTC. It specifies CASSPYAPDGYTF.

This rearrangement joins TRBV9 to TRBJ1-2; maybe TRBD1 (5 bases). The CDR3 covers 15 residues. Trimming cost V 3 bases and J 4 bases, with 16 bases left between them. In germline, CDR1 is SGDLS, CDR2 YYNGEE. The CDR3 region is CASSANGDHLYGYTF. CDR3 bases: TGTGCCAGCAGCGCCAACGGGGACCACCTCTATGGCTACACCTTC.

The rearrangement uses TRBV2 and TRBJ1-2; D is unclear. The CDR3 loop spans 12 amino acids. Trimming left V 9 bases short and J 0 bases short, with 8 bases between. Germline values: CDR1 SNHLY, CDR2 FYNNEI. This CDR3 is CARKNSNYGYTF. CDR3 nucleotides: TGTGCCAGGAAGAATTCTAACTATGGCTACACCTTC.

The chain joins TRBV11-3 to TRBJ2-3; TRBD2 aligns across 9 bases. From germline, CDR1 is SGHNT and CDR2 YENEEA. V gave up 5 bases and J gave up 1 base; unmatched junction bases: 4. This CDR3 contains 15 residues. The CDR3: CASSGRTSGTDTQYF. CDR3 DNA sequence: TGTGCCAGCAGCGGCCGGACTAGCGGCACAGATACGCAGTATTTT.

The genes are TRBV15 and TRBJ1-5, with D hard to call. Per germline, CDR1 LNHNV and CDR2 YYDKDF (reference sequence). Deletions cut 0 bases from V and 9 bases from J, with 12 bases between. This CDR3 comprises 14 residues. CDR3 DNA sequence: TGTGCCACCAGCAGAGATGTAAACTCTCGGCCCCAGCATTTT. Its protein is CATSRDVNSRPQHF.

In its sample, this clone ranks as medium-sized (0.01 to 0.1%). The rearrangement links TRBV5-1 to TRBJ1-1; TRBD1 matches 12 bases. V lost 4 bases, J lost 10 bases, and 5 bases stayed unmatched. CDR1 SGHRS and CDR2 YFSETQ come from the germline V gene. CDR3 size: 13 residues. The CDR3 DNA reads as TGCGCCAGCAGCCCGGGACAGGGGGCCGCAGCTTTCTTT. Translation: CASSPGQGAAAFF.

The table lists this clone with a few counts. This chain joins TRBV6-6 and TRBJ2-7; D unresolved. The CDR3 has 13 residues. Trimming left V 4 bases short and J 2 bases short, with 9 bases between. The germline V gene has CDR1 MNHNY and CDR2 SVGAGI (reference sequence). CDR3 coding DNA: TGTGCCAGCAGTTCTAGTATCACCTACGAGCAGTACTTC. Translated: CASSSSITYEQYF.

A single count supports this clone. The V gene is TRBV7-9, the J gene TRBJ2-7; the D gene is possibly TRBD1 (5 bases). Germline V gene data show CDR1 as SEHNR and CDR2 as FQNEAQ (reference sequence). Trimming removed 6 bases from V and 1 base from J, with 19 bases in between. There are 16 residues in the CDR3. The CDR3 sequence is CASSPEGVSRSYEQYF. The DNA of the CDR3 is TGTGCCAGCAGTCCAGAAGGGGTCAGCAGATCCTACGAGCAGTACTTC.

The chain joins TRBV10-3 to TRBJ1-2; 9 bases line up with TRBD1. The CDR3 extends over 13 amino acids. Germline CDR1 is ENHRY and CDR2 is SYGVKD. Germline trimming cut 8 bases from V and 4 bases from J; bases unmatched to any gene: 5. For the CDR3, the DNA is TGTGCCATCCTGGGACAGGGCATCTATGGCTACACCTTC. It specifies CAILGQGIYGYTF.

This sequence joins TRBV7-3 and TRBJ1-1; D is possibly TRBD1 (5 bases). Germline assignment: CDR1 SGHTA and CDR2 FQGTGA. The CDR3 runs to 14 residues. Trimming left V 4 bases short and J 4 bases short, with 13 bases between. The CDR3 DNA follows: TGTGCCAGCAGCTCCTATGGGGGGGTCACTGAAGCTTTCTTT. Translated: CASSSYGGVTEAFF. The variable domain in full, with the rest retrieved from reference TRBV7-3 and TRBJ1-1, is GAGVSQTPSNKVTEKGKYVELRCDPISGHTALYWYRQSLGQGPEFLIYFQGTGAADDSGLPNDRFFAVRPEGSVSTLKIQRTERGDSAVYLCASSSYGGVTEAFFGQGTRLTVV.

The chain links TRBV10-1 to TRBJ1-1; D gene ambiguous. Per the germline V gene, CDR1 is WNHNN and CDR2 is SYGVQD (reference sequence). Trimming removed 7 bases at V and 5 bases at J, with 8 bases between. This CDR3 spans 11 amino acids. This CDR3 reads CASNDGTEAFF. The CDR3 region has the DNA TGCGCCAGCAATGACGGGACTGAAGCTTTCTTT.

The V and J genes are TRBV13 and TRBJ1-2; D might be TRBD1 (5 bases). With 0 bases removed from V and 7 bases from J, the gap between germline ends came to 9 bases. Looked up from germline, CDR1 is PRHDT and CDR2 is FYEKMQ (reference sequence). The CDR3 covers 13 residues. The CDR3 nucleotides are TGTGCCAGCAGCTTAGGCAGGGTGGCTGGCTACACCTTC. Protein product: CASSLGRVAGYTF.

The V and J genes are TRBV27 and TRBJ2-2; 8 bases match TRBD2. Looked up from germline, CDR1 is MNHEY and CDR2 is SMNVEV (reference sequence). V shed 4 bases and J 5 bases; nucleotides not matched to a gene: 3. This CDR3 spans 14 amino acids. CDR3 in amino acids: CASSSGGWTGELFF. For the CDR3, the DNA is TGTGCCAGCAGTTCGGGGGGGTGGACCGGGGAGCTGTTTTTT.

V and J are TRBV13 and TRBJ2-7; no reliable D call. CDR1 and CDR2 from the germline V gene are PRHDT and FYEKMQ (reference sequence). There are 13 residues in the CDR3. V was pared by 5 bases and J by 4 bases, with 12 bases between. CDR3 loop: CASSAATSYEQYF. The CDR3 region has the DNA TGTGCCAGCAGCGCCGCTACTTCTTACGAGCAGTACTTC.

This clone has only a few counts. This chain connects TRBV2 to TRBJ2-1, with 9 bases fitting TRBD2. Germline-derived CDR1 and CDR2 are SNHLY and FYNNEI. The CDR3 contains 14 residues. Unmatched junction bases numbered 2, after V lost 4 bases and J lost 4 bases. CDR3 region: CASSGLAEYNEQFF. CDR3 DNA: TGTGCCAGCAGTGGACTAGCGGAGTACAATGAGCAGTTCTTC.

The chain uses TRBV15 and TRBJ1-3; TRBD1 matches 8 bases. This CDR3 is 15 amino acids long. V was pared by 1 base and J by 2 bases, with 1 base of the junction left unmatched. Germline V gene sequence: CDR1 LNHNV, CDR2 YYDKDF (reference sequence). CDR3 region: CATSRGTGTGNTIYF. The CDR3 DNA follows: TGTGCCACCAGCAGAGGGACAGGGACTGGAAACACCATATATTTT.

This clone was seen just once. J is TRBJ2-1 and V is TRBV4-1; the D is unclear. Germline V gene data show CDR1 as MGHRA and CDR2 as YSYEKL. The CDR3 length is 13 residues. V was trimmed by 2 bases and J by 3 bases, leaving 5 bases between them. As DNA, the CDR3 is TGCGCCAGCAGCCAAACTGACTACAATGAGCAGTTCTTC. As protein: CASSQTDYNEQFF.

CDR3 region: CASSVGSGDWKANYGYTF. The CDR3 region has the DNA TGTGCCAGCAGCGTAGGGTCCGGGGACTGGAAGGCTAACTATGGCTACACCTTC. This chain joins TRBV9 and TRBJ1-2, with a possible D match to TRBD1 (5 bases). V lost 0 bases and J lost 0, with 18 bases in between. Germline CDR1 and CDR2: SGDLS and YYNGEE. The CDR3 consists of 18 residues.

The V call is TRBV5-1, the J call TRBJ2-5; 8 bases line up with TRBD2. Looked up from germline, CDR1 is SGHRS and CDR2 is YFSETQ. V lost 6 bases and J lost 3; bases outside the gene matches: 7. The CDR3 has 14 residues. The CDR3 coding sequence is TGCGCCAGCACCCCGGGGGGGGCGGAAGAGACCCAGTACTTC. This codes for CASTPGGAEETQYF.

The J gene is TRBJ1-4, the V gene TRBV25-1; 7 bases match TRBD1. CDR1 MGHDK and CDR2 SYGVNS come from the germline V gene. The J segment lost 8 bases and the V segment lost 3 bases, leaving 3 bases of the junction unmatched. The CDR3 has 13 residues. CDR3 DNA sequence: TGTGCCAGCAGTGATGAGGGGGCGGAAAAACTGTTTTTT. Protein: CASSDEGAEKLFF.

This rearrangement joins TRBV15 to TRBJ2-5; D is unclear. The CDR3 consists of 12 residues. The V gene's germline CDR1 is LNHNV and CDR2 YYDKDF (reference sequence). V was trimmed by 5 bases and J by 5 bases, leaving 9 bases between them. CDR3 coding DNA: TGTGCCACCAGCCTAGAACGGGAGACCCAGTACTTC. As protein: CATSLERETQYF.

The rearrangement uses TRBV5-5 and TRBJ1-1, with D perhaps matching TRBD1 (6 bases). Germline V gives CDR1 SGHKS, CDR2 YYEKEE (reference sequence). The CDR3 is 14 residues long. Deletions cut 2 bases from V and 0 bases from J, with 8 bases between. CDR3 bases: TGTGCCAGCAGCTTACAGGGTGTGAACACTGAAGCTTTCTTT. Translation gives CASSLQGVNTEAFF.

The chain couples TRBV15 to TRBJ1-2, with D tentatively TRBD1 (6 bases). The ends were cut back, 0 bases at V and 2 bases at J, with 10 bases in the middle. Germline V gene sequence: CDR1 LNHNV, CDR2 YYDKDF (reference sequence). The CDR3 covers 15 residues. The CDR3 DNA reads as TGTGCCACCAGCAGAGACCTGCAGGGGAACTATGGCTACACCTTC. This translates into CATSRDLQGNYGYTF.

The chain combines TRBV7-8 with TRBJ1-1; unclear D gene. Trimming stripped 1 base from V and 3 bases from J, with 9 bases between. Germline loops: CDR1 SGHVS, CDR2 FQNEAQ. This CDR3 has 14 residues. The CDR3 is CASSLVSWDTEAFF. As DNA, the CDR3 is TGTGCCAGCAGCTTAGTATCGTGGGACACTGAAGCTTTCTTT.

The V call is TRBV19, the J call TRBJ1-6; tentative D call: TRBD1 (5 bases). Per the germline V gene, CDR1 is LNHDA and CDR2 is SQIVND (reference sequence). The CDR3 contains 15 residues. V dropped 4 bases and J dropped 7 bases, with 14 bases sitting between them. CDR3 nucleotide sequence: TGTGCCAGTAGTACCTCAGGACAACGAAATTCACCCCTCCACTTT. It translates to CASSTSGQRNSPLHF.

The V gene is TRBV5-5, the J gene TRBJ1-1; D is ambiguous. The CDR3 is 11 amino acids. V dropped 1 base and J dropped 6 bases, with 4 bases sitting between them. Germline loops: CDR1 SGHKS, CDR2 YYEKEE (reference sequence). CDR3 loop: CASSLISEAFF. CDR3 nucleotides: TGTGCCAGCAGCTTGATTTCTGAAGCTTTCTTT.

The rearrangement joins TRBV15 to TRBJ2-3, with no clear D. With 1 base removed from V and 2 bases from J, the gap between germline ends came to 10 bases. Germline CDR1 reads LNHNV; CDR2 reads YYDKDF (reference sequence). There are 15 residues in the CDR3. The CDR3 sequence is CATSRVVGYTDTQYF. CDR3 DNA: TGTGCCACCAGCAGAGTTGTGGGATACACAGATACGCAGTATTTT. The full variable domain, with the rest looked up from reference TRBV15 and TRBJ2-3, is DAMVIQNPRYQVTQFGKPVTLSCSQTLNHNVMYWYQQKSSQAPKLLFHYYDKDFNNEADTPDNFQSRRPNTSFCFLDIRSPGLGDTAMYLCATSRVVGYTDTQYFGPGTRLTVL.

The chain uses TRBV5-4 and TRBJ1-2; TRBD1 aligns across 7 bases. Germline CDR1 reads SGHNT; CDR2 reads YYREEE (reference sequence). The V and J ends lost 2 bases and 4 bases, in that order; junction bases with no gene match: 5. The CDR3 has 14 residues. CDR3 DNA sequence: TGTGCCAGCAGCTTTGCCAGGGGGGGCTATGGCTACACCTTC. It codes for CASSFARGGYGYTF. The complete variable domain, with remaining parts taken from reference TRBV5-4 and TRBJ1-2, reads ETGVTQSPTHLIKTRGQQVTLRCSSQSGHNTVSWYQQALGQGPQFIFQYYREEENGRGNFPPRFSGLQFPNYSSELNVNALELDDSALYLCASSFARGGYGYTFGSGTRLTVV.

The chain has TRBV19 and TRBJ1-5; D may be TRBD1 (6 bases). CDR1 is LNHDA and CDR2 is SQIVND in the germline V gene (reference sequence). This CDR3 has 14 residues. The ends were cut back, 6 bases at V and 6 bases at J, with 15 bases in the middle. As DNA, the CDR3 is TGTGCCAGTAGCGACTCAGGGGAAAGTCAGCCCCAGCATTTT. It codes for CASSDSGESQPQHF. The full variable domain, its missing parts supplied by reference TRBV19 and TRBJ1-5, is DGGITQSPKYLFRKEGQNVTLSCEQNLNHDAMYWYRQDPGQGLRLIYYSQIVNDFQKGDIAEGYSVSREKKESFPLTVTSAQKNPTAFYLCASSDSGESQPQHFGDGTRLSIL.

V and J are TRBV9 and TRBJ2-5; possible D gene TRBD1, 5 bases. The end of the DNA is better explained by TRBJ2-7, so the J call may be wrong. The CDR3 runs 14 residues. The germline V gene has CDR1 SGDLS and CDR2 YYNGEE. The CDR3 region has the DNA TGTGCCAGCAGCGTAGAAGGGGATCCCTACGAGCAGTACTTC. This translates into CASSVEGDPYEQYF.